Following are 25 T cell receptor beta chains from one sample sequenced in a study of control samples from healthy donors and cancer patients. The protocol was immunoSEQ multiplex PCR, while the TCRdb copy is restricted to in-frame clones and leaves out a portion. The repertoire has under 200,000 clones, 88% of them found once; the top ten carry under 5%. The sample consisted of blood. All receptors derive from a woman in her thirties in good health.

This clone was seen a few times. This chain uses TRBV19 with TRBJ2-6; possibly TRBD1 for D (7 bases). The germline V gene encodes CDR1 LNHDA and CDR2 SQIVND (reference sequence). V was shortened by 10 bases and J by 0 bases, with 16 bases between the two germline ends. This CDR3 region has 16 residues. CDR3 amino acids: CATTDREVSGANVLTF. CDR3 nucleotides: TGTGCCACAACCGACAGGGAGGTCTCTGGGGCCAACGTCCTGACTTTC. Looking up the rest from reference TRBV19 and TRBJ2-6 gives the full variable domain: DGGITQSPKYLFRKEGQNVTLSCEQNLNHDAMYWYRQDPGQGLRLIYYSQIVNDFQKGDIAEGYSVSREKKESFPLTVTSAQKNPTAFYLCATTDREVSGANVLTFGAGSRLTVL.

This chain connects TRBV4-1 to TRBJ2-7; 8 bases are a match to TRBD2. CDR1 MGHRA and CDR2 YSYEKL come from the germline V gene. Trimming cost V 0 bases and J 2 bases; bases outside gene matches: 9. This CDR3 region has 17 residues. This chain's CDR3 is CASSQDEGGRLAYEQYF. As DNA, the CDR3 is TGCGCCAGCAGCCAAGATGAAGGCGGGAGGTTAGCCTACGAGCAGTACTTC.

The chain is built from TRBV5-8 and TRBJ2-6, with TRBD2 as a possible D gene (5 bases). The CDR3 spans 18 residues. V lost 0 bases, J lost 0 bases, and 13 bases lay in between. Germline V lookup: CDR1 SGHTS, CDR2 YDEGEE. This chain's CDR3 is CASSLVFGSSSGANVLTF. DNA of the CDR3: TGTGCCAGCAGCTTGGTTTTTGGGAGTAGCTCTGGGGCCAACGTCCTGACTTTC.

This chain uses TRBV11-2 with TRBJ1-2; D not resolved. The CDR3 extends over 17 amino acids. Trimming removed 0 bases at V and 5 bases at J, with 19 bases between. Germline V gene lookup returns CDR1 SGHAT and CDR2 FQNNGV. The CDR3 nucleotides are TGTGCCAGCAGCTTAGATGGCGTTACAAACCCCTATTATGGCTACACCTTC. Protein sequence: CASSLDGVTNPYYGYTF. The whole variable domain, remainder taken from reference TRBV11-2 and TRBJ1-2, is EAGVAQSPRYKIIEKRQSVAFWCNPISGHATLYWYQQILGQGPKLLIQFQNNGVVDDSQLPKDRFSAERLKGVDSTLKIQPAKLEDSAVYLCASSLDGVTNPYYGYTFGSGTRLTVV.

This clone appeared a few times. The chain joins TRBV2 to TRBJ1-1; D uncertain. This CDR3 has 15 amino acids. CDR1 and CDR2 from the germline V gene are SNHLY and FYNNEI. Trimming shortened V by 0 bases and J by 6 bases, and 14 bases separated the two germline ends. The CDR3 DNA reads as TGTGCCAGCAGTGAAGCGCGCTGGGTTTTCTCTGAAGCTTTCTTT. It codes for CASSEARWVFSEAFF.

The chain combines TRBV5-1 with TRBJ2-1; no clear D. This CDR3 is 15 amino acids long. Germline lookup yields CDR1 SGHRS and CDR2 YFSETQ. The V end lost 5 bases, the J end lost 2 bases, and 14 bases lay between the germline ends. In DNA form, the CDR3 reads TGCGCCAGCAGTTCGGGCCGCTTAGCCTACAATGAGCAGTTCTTC. This sequence encodes CASSSGRLAYNEQFF. The whole variable domain, remainder taken from reference TRBV5-1 and TRBJ2-1, is KAGVTQTPRYLIKTRGQQVTLSCSPISGHRSVSWYQQTPGQGLQFLFEYFSETQRNKGNFPGRFSGRQFSNSRSEMNVSTLELGDSALYLCASSSGRLAYNEQFFGPGTRLTVL.

The genes are TRBV5-1 and TRBJ2-7; 7 bases match TRBD1. The V gene's germline CDR1 is SGHRS and CDR2 YFSETQ. Unmatched junction bases numbered 12, after V lost 4 bases and J lost 2 bases. This CDR3 has 16 amino acids. CDR3 nucleotides: TGCGCCAGCAGCCCCCAGGCCGGGACAGTTGCCTACGAGCAGTACTTC. This translates into CASSPQAGTVAYEQYF.

In this sample, this clone turned up once. The chain uses TRBV19 and TRBJ1-2; TRBD1 matches 7 bases. With 6 bases clipped from V and 2 bases from J, the junction kept 6 bases outside the gene matches. Germline CDR1 reads LNHDA; CDR2 reads SQIVND (reference sequence). This CDR3 contains 14 residues. The CDR3: CASSNRGGNYGYTF. CDR3 in DNA: TGTGCCAGTAGCAACAGGGGAGGGAACTATGGCTACACCTTC.

The chain is built from TRBV7-9 and TRBJ2-3; 7 bases are shared with TRBD2. The V gene end was trimmed by 5 bases and the J gene end by 0 bases; junction bases not matched to a gene: 5. The CDR3 totals 15 residues. Germline loops: CDR1 SEHNR, CDR2 FQNEAQ (reference sequence). CDR3 DNA: TGTGCCAGCAGCCCCCGGCGGGGGAGCACAGATACGCAGTATTTT. It codes for CASSPRRGSTDTQYF.

This chain joins TRBV4-1 and TRBJ2-3; 7 bases fit TRBD2. With V trimmed by 0 bases and J by 5 bases, 11 bases remained unmatched. The germline CDR1 and CDR2 sequences are MGHRA and YSYEKL. This CDR3 comprises 17 residues. The CDR3 loop is CASSQDGRRGSRDTQYF. The CDR3 DNA is TGCGCCAGCAGCCAAGATGGTCGGCGGGGGTCTCGAGATACGCAGTATTTT.

The chain combines TRBV6-6 with TRBJ2-5, with TRBD2 matching over 9 bases. The germline V gene has CDR1 MNHNY and CDR2 SVGAGI (reference sequence). The CDR3 length is 14 residues. With V trimmed by 3 bases and J by 4 bases, 3 bases remained unmatched. The CDR3 region is CASSYSGGTETQYF. In DNA form, the CDR3 reads TGTGCCAGCAGTTATAGCGGGGGAACAGAGACCCAGTACTTC.

The genes are TRBV29-1 and TRBJ2-5; maybe TRBD2 (6 bases). CDR3 length: 15 amino acids. CDR1 and CDR2 from the germline V gene are SQVTM and ANQGSEA. The ends were cut back, 4 bases at V and 5 bases at J, with 20 bases in the middle. CDR3 residues: CSVGSGSGRGETQYF. The CDR3 DNA sequence: TGCAGCGTTGGGTCGGGGTCCGGGAGAGGGGAGACCCAGTACTTC.

The chain uses TRBV5-4 and TRBJ1-4; possible D gene TRBD1, 5 bases. Germline V gene data show CDR1 as SGHNT and CDR2 as YYREEE (reference sequence). The V end was cut by 0 bases, the J end by 4 bases, with 13 bases between. There are 16 residues in the CDR3. CDR3 DNA: TGTGCCAGCAGCTTGGCCGGGGCGGCAGTTAATGAAAAACTGTTTTTT. It encodes CASSLAGAAVNEKLFF. Full variable domain (rest looked up from reference TRBV5-4 and TRBJ1-4): ETGVTQSPTHLIKTRGQQVTLRCSSQSGHNTVSWYQQALGQGPQFIFQYYREEENGRGNFPPRFSGLQFPNYSSELNVNALELDDSALYLCASSLAGAAVNEKLFFGSGTQLSVL.

V gene TRBV5-1 combines with J gene TRBJ2-1, with 13 bases that match TRBD2. Trimming cost V 4 bases and J 6 bases; bases outside gene matches: 4. The CDR3 sequence is 15 residues long. Germline CDR1 is SGHRS and CDR2 is YFSETQ. CDR3 protein: CASSTTSGRGNEQFF. CDR3 coding DNA: TGCGCCAGCAGCACAACTAGCGGGAGGGGCAATGAGCAGTTCTTC. The whole variable domain, filled in from reference TRBV5-1 and TRBJ2-1, reads KAGVTQTPRYLIKTRGQQVTLSCSPISGHRSVSWYQQTPGQGLQFLFEYFSETQRNKGNFPGRFSGRQFSNSRSEMNVSTLELGDSALYLCASSTTSGRGNEQFFGPGTRLTVL.

The V call is TRBV27, the J call TRBJ1-2, with TRBD1 identical over 8 bases. CDR3 size: 14 residues. The germline CDR1 and CDR2 sequences are MNHEY and SMNVEV (reference sequence). Losses at the gene ends were 3 bases for V and 5 bases for J; bases not matched to a gene: 5. CDR3 sequence: CASSFQGARYGYTF. CDR3 in DNA: TGTGCCAGCAGTTTCCAGGGGGCGAGGTATGGCTACACCTTC.

This clone was detected only once. This chain links TRBV1 with TRBJ2-1; no check of the table's D call, TRBD2, against the DNA was made. TRBV1 is a listed pseudogene. CDR3 size: 13 residues. CDR3 residues: CTSSQEPCDEQFF. In DNA, the CDR3 is TGCACCAGCAGCCAAGAACCTTGCGATGAGCAGTTCTTC.

The chain carries TRBV28 and TRBJ1-3, with 7 bases identical to TRBD1. CDR3 size: 16 residues. Germline V gene data show CDR1 as MDHEN and CDR2 as SYDVKM. J gave up 3 bases and V 7 bases, and 12 bases lay outside the gene matches. CDR3 residues: CASILSAAGGGNTIYF. DNA of the CDR3: TGTGCCAGCATTCTCTCAGCCGCAGGGGGTGGAAACACCATATATTTT.

This clone was recorded a few times. Other DNA sequences of this sample code for an identical CDR3. The genes are TRBV14 and TRBJ1-1; D call uncertain. The CDR3 contains 12 residues. Trimming shortened V by 4 bases and J by 7 bases, and 10 bases separated the two germline ends. Germline lookup yields CDR1 SGHDN and CDR2 FVKESK. Written as DNA, the CDR3 is TGTGCCAGCAGCCCCGGACGAAGTGAAGCTTTCTTT. Translated, it gives CASSPGRSEAFF.

This clone was recorded once. This chain joins TRBV15 and TRBJ2-1, with 7 bases that match TRBD2. The junction had 12 bases not matched to a gene; V was cut back by 0 bases and J by 4 bases. This CDR3 has 18 amino acids. From germline, CDR1 is LNHNV and CDR2 YYDKDF (reference sequence). The CDR3: CATSRDLEVERGYNEQFF. The CDR3 nucleotides read TGTGCCACCAGCAGAGATCTGGAGGTCGAGCGGGGATACAATGAGCAGTTCTTC.

V usage is TRBV28 and J usage is TRBJ2-7; no clear D gene. Germline CDR1 and CDR2: MDHEN and SYDVKM. V shed 4 bases and J shed 7 bases, with 14 bases lying between them. The CDR3 sequence is 13 residues long. The CDR3 sequence: CASSSAPLWEQYF. The DNA of the CDR3 is TGTGCCAGCAGTTCAGCCCCCCTTTGGGAGCAGTACTTC.

V and J are TRBV6-6 and TRBJ1-2, with D possibly matching TRBD1 (6 bases). Germline-derived CDR1 and CDR2 are MNHNY and SVGAGI (reference sequence). The CDR3 totals 11 residues. Trimming removed 4 bases at V and 10 bases at J, with 10 bases between. The CDR3 reads CASSSTGSYTF. CDR3 sequence (DNA): TGTGCCAGCAGTTCAACAGGGTCCTACACCTTC.

The rearrangement links TRBV5-4 to TRBJ2-3, with TRBD2 as a possible D gene (5 bases). The CDR3 extends over 12 amino acids. Germline-derived CDR1 and CDR2 are SGHNT and YYREEE (reference sequence). Trimming stripped 4 bases from V and 8 bases from J, with 11 bases between. CDR3 sequence reads: CASSAEAGTQYF. CDR3 sequence (DNA): TGTGCCAGCAGCGCAGAGGCGGGTACGCAGTATTTT.

The rearrangement uses TRBV4-1 and TRBJ2-1, with a possible D match to TRBD2 (5 bases). Germline V lookup: CDR1 MGHRA, CDR2 YSYEKL. CDR3 length: 15 residues. V lost 9 bases and J lost 0, with 15 bases in between. As DNA, the CDR3 is TGCGCCAGTCGAGTGGGAGTCAGCTCCTACAATGAGCAGTTCTTC. This sequence encodes CASRVGVSSYNEQFF.

The rearrangement links TRBV6-5 to TRBJ2-3; D possibly matches TRBD1 or TRBD2 (5 bases each). Trimming pared 5 bases from V and 11 bases from J, leaving 11 bases between. CDR3 length: 11 residues. Germline assignment: CDR1 MNHEY and CDR2 SVGAGI. CDR3 DNA sequence: TGTGCCAGCAGTCGGGACGCCCTGCAGTATTTT. Translating it yields CASSRDALQYF.

The chain carries TRBV7-9 and TRBJ2-1, with TRBD2 as a possible D gene (6 bases). V dropped 6 bases and J dropped 5 bases, with 17 bases sitting between them. The CDR3 consists of 15 residues. Germline-derived CDR1 and CDR2 are SEHNR and FQNEAQ (reference sequence). CDR3 nucleotides: TGTGCCAGCAGTTCTGCGGGGAGAGGTAACAATGAGCAGTTCTTC. This encodes CASSSAGRGNNEQFF.